The T cell receptor (beta chain) under discussion was sequenced for a study of T cell responses to AZD1222 COVID-19 vaccine. Findings and limits, study-wide: At 160-218 and 743-854, vaccine-associated CD4 TCRs were dominant, and they spanned spike. Seropositive AZD1222 recipients at baseline numbered only five to seven. Compared with day 0, the breadth and depth of the Spike-specific TCR repertoire rose significantly after two doses of AZD1222.

The CDR3 runs 16 residues. The V end lost 6 bases, the J end lost 3 bases, and 21 bases lay between the germline ends. Germline CDR1 ENHRY, CDR2 SYGVKD. Notes on this clone: What it binds is unknown.

TCRdb keeps only in-frame clones here, not all; method: immunoSEQ multiplex PCR. The sample lists approximately 120,000 clones; 88% were seen once. The TCR comes from an adult in good health. This chain joins TRBV10-3 and TRBJ2-7, with a weak D call TRBD1 (6 bases). Sequences were derived from peripheral blood, sampled on day 0 of AZD1222 vaccination. The CDR3 is CAISRLIQGKIYEQYF. The CDR3 DNA follows: TGTGCCATCAGCCGGCTTATTCAGGGGAAGATCTACGAGCAGTACTTC.